This entry describes one TCR beta chain. Per germline, CDR1 SGHRS and CDR2 YFSETQ. Trimming shortened V by 2 bases and J by 3 bases, and 3 bases separated the two germline ends. The length of the CDR3 is 12 residues. The sample comes from a study of blood T cell repertoires in COVID-19. At the level of the study: The cDNA or gDNA used as material had been derived from T cells, B-cell-depleted T cells, or PBMCs.

As originally analysed: Reference gene primer amplification in the assay estimated nucleated cell counts. Profiling relied on immunoSEQ multiplex PCR, and the TCRdb table lists in-frame clones only, not all of them. That table is the source of V, J and clone size, and D and trimming were worked out from the DNA. Found here are nearly 350,000 clones, 91% of them singletons; the top ten hold around 3.5%. Sequenced: peripheral blood. The genes are TRBV5-1 and TRBJ2-1; D gene ambiguous. The clonotype originates from a woman aged 18-35 years who had recovered from COVID-19. CDR3 loop: CASSFNYNEQFF. Here the CDR3 DNA reads TGCGCCAGCAGCTTTAACTACAATGAGCAGTTCTTC.